A selection of T cell receptor beta chains follows, all from one sample in a study of blood T cell repertoires in COVID-19. Data came from immunoSEQ multiplex PCR; TCRdb stores just in-frame clones and leaves some out. The sample carries about 140,000 clones, less than 80% recorded once. Input material: peripheral blood. The source of these receptors is a man aged 55 to 70 with acute or convalescent COVID-19. Each CDR3 is given with its conserved first and last residue. Each record gives: J gene, V gene, CDR3 protein.

TRBJ1-2 TRBV27 CASSLEGIGRSGYTF
TRBJ2-1 TRBV27 CASSLRWTPGSYNEQFF
TRBJ1-1 TRBV19 CASSILQGNTEAFF
TRBJ2-6 TRBV5-4 CASSLRRGAGGSGANVLTF
TRBJ1-3 TRBV5-5 CASSFGAVSSGNTIYF
TRBJ2-1 TRBV7-2 CASSLQAGEDVEQFF
TRBJ1-4 TRBV7-3 CASSLQINEKLFF
TRBJ2-7 TRBV3-1/TRBV3-2 CASTSGQGASYEQYF
TRBJ1-6 TRBV9 CASSVGGGEDSPLHF
TRBJ1-2 TRBV2 CASSRTGGQEGYTF
TRBJ1-4 TRBV27 CASSRVGNEKLFF
TRBJ1-6 TRBV7-2 CASSLQGYNSPLHF
TRBJ1-1 TRBV3-1/TRBV3-2 CASSPPSGYTEAFF
TRBJ2-7 TRBV2 CASSPLGGLHEQYF
TRBJ2-1 TRBV10-3 CAISESLGSGRTHNEQFF
TRBJ1-5 TRBV7-2 CASSGGTMNQPQHF
TRBJ2-7 TRBV27 CASSMGGDPYEQYF
TRBJ1-4 TRBV11-2 CASSKGATNEKLFF
TRBJ1-5 TRBV4-1 CASSQEDGTGGQPQHF
TRBJ2-7 TRBV27 CASSFQGQGRYEQYF
TRBJ1-2 TRBV5-1 CASSLPGPANYGYTF
TRBJ2-3 TRBV3-1/TRBV3-2 CASSQRDSDTQYF
TRBJ1-4 TRBV7-2 CASSSLVPGQPNEKLFF
TRBJ2-3 TRBV9 CASSVATSVTDTQYF
TRBJ2-3 TRBV10-2 CASSDPNQGPDTQYF
TRBJ2-6 TRBV10-3 CAISESAPGGGDSGANVLTF
TRBJ1-1 TRBV5-1 CASSSGQGNTEAFF
TRBJ1-2 TRBV12-3/TRBV12-4 CASSLQGARGYTF
TRBJ2-1 TRBV11-2 CASSFPADEQFF
TRBJ2-4 TRBV28 CASSETGLGKNIQYF
TRBJ1-1 TRBV5-6 CASSLMNLLVLEAFF
TRBJ1-1 TRBV2 CASTTGRNTEAFF
TRBJ1-6 TRBV5-1 CASSLEEFTPLHF
TRBJ1-6 TRBV3-1/TRBV3-2 CASSPLAGTLHF
TRBJ2-5 TRBV14 CASSQDLGPQYF
TRBJ2-7 TRBV5-8 CASSLEPGGYEQYF
TRBJ2-2 TRBV24-1 CATSADYLSELFF
TRBJ2-7 TRBV3-1/TRBV3-2 CASSQDGQDRLAGGHEQYF
TRBJ2-3 TRBV4-1 CASSQGLSGADTQYF
TRBJ2-3 TRBV7-8 CASSVQGEQADTQYF
TRBJ2-7 TRBV7-9 CASSSKFQGFSYEQYF
TRBJ2-1 TRBV29-1 CSVVAGGWNEQFF
TRBJ1-2 TRBV5-1 CASSLVTGEGGYTF
TRBJ1-2 TRBV12-3/TRBV12-4 CASSLTTGRGYTF
TRBJ1-2 TRBV6-1 CASSGGTGRFDYGYTF
TRBJ2-3 TRBV27 CASSEGLALDTQYF
TRBJ1-5 TRBV30 CAWSGQSSQPQHF